This entry is about one T cell receptor beta chain. The target antigen is unknown. This specimen belongs to a study of response to subunit inactivated influenza vaccine. Germline CDR1 is MNHEY and CDR2 is SVGAGI. CDR3 length equals 14 residues. Deletions cut 2 bases from V and 7 bases from J, with 14 bases between. TCRdb re-called the RT-PCR reads through MiXCR, storing one row per CDR3 protein. The table lists about 480,000 distinct CDR3 sequences, approximately 13% of them singletons. The study's findings and limits: New T cells are recruited in small numbers by each seasonal influenza vaccination, according to the authors' suggestion.

The sequence was obtained from a man in his forties or fifties who received an inactivated influenza vaccine. V gene TRBV6-5 combines with J gene TRBJ1-2, with D possibly TRBD1 on 5 matching bases. Here the sequenced sample was PBMCs from blood, taken roughly 6 weeks after vaccination. In DNA form, the CDR3 reads TGTGCCAGCAGTTACGCGGGGACGACAACTGGCTACACCTTC. Residues: CASSYAGTTTGYTF.